The 10 T cell receptor beta chains reported below all come from one sample, sequenced in a study of shared clonotypes between healthy human individuals. Only in-frame clones appear in the TCRdb table, and some are missing; sequencing was by immunoSEQ multiplex PCR. In the table there are about 330,000 clones, over 65% of which are singletons. Sequenced sample: memory CD4+ T cells sorted from blood. The subset was: CD45RA-negative fraction. These receptors all stem from a man aged 25-45 years in good health.

This chain uses TRBV5-5 with TRBJ2-5; TRBD1 is a possible D gene (5 bases). This CDR3 spans 16 amino acids. Trimming removed 0 bases from V and 1 base from J, with 13 bases in between. CDR1 is SGHKS, CDR2 YYEKEE, per germline (reference sequence). The CDR3 loop is CASSLDLRVSQETQYF. Here the CDR3 DNA reads TGTGCCAGCAGCTTGGACCTCAGGGTTAGCCAAGAGACCCAGTACTTC.

This clone was recorded a few times. This chain links TRBV19 with TRBJ1-5; 7 bases are shared with TRBD1. This CDR3 region has 13 residues. V lost 8 bases and J lost 2; bases outside the gene matches: 3. Germline V lookup: CDR1 LNHDA, CDR2 SQIVND (reference sequence). CDR3 nucleotide sequence: TGTGCCAGTCACGACAGGGGCAATCAGCCCCAGCATTTT. Protein product: CASHDRGNQPQHF.

The rearrangement uses TRBV5-6 and TRBJ2-3; 10 bases fit TRBD1. Germline CDR1 is SGHDT and CDR2 is YYEEEE. V shed 3 bases and J 0 bases; nucleotides not matched to a gene: 1. This CDR3 has 15 residues. In nucleotides, the CDR3 is TGTGCCAGCAGCTGGGGACAGGGGAGCACAGATACGCAGTATTTT. Translating gives CASSWGQGSTDTQYF.

The V call is TRBV7-3, the J call TRBJ1-2; D is undetermined. The CDR3 consists of 15 residues. V was shortened by 5 bases and J by 2 bases, with 15 bases between the two germline ends. The germline V gene has CDR1 SGHTA and CDR2 FQGTGA. The CDR3: CASSDQPGRNYGYTF. In DNA form, the CDR3 reads TGTGCCAGCAGCGATCAGCCAGGCCGAAACTATGGCTACACCTTC.

This clone was detected a few times. The rearrangement joins TRBV11-1 to TRBJ2-7; D unresolved. Trimming cost V 5 bases and J 4 bases, with 12 bases left between them. The CDR3 spans 13 residues. Germline-derived CDR1 and CDR2 are SGHAT and FQDESV (reference sequence). The CDR3 is CASSQAKRYEQYF. As DNA, the CDR3 is TGTGCCAGCAGCCAGGCCAAAAGGTACGAGCAGTACTTC.

The chain links TRBV7-9 to TRBJ2-1; D is uncertain. Germline-derived CDR1 and CDR2 are SEHNR and FQNEAQ (reference sequence). There are 17 residues in the CDR3. V dropped 2 bases and J dropped 0 bases, with 14 bases sitting between them. The CDR3 bases are TGTGCCAGCAGCTTATCGGCAGGCCCTAGCTCCTACAATGAGCAGTTCTTC. It translates to CASSLSAGPSSYNEQFF. The entire variable domain, with the rest obtained from reference TRBV7-9 and TRBJ2-1, is as follows: DTGVSQNPRHKITKRGQNVTFRCDPISEHNRLYWYRQTLGQGPEFLTYFQNEAQLEKSRLLSDRFSAERPKGSFSTLEIQRTEQGDSAMYLCASSLSAGPSSYNEQFFGPGTRLTVL.

This chain uses TRBV2 with TRBJ2-1; D is perhaps TRBD2 (6 bases). The CDR3 loop spans 13 amino acids. Germline V gives CDR1 SNHLY, CDR2 FYNNEI. Trimming cost V 8 bases and J 7 bases, with 15 bases left between them. In nucleotides, the CDR3 is TGTGCCAGCGAGGGACTTCCTCGGAATGAGCAGTTCTTC. Its protein product is CASEGLPRNEQFF.

V and J are TRBV27 and TRBJ1-5, with unresolved D. This CDR3 is 13 amino acids long. The germline V gene encodes CDR1 MNHEY and CDR2 SMNVEV (reference sequence). V lost 6 bases and J 2 bases, leaving 8 bases between the germline ends. Here the CDR3 DNA reads TGTGCCAGCAGATCCTGGGGCAATCAGCCCCAGCATTTT. Residues: CASRSWGNQPQHF.

This clone was found once. The chain uses TRBV7-9 and TRBJ1-1; a possible D gene is TRBD1 (5 bases). CDR3 size: 14 residues. CDR1 and CDR2 (germline): SEHNR, FQNEAQ (reference sequence). V dropped 1 base and J dropped 5 bases, with 11 bases sitting between them. The CDR3 DNA reads TGTGCCAGCAGCTTAGGCAGGGTTGGGACTGAAGCTTTCTTT. This gives the protein CASSLGRVGTEAFF. Looking up the rest from reference TRBV7-9 and TRBJ1-1 gives the full variable domain: DTGVSQNPRHKITKRGQNVTFRCDPISEHNRLYWYRQTLGQGPEFLTYFQNEAQLEKSRLLSDRFSAERPKGSFSTLEIQRTEQGDSAMYLCASSLGRVGTEAFFGQGTRLTVV.

The CDR3 nucleotides are TGCAGCGGGCGGAACGGGCAGGGGAACACTGAAGCTTTCTTT. It encodes CSGRNGQGNTEAFF. The chain has TRBV29-1 and TRBJ1-1, with D possibly TRBD1 on 5 matching bases. Trimming took 7 bases from V and 1 from J, leaving 16 bases between them. This CDR3 contains 14 residues. Germline CDR1 SQVTM, CDR2 ANQGSEA. The full variable domain, rest sourced from reference TRBV29-1 and TRBJ1-1, is SAVISQKPSRDICQRGTSLTIQCQVDSQVTMMFWYRQQPGQSLTLIATANQGSEATYESGFVIDKFPISRPNLTFSTLTVSNMSPEDSSIYLCSGRNGQGNTEAFFGQGTRLTVV.